This T cell receptor beta chain appears in the sequencing data of a study of regulatory T cells in long-lasting Graves disease. V was shortened by 6 bases and J by 7 bases, with 15 bases between the two germline ends. CDR1 is SNHLY, CDR2 FYNNEI, per germline. The CDR3 consists of 13 residues. This clonotype has at least ten counts. The time point here: persistent/refractory GD, antithyroid drugs over 5 years with positive TRAb. Generation of the TCR library employed RNA extracted from PBMCs. For TCR beta, libraries came from iRepertoire HTBI primers and Arm-PCR of CDR3 regions. TCRdb itself ran the multiplex PCR reads through MiXCR, one entry per CDR3 protein. The data hold 400,000 to 500,000 distinct CDR3 sequences, with under 25% observed a single time.

The receptor's source is a female donor with Graves disease. The chain has TRBV2 and TRBJ2-5; D is possibly TRBD1 (5 bases). The sample in question was peripheral blood mononuclear cells (PBMCs), obtained when the disease was refractory, from a patient treated with antithyroid drugs. CDR3 nucleotides: TGTGCCAGCAGCAGGGCCCAATCGGCGACCCAGTACTTC. It translates to CASSRAQSATQYF.